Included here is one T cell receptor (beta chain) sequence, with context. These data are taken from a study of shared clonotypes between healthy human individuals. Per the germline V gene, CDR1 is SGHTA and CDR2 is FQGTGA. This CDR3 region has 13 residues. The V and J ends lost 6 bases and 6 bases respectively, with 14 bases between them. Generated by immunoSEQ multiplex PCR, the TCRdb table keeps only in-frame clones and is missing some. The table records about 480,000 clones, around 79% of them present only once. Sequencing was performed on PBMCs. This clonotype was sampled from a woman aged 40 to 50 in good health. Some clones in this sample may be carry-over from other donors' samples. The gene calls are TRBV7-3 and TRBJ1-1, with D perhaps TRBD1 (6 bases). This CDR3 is CASRSDRFSEAFF. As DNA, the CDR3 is TGTGCCAGCAGATCTGACAGGTTCTCTGAAGCTTTCTTT. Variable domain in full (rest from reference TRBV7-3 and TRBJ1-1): GAGVSQTPSNKVTEKGKYVELRCDPISGHTALYWYRQSLGQGPEFLIYFQGTGAADDSGLPNDRFFAVRPEGSVSTLKIQRTERGDSAVYLCASRSDRFSEAFFGQGTRLTVV.